The clone carrying this T cell receptor (beta chain) was counted between two and nine times. The data stem from a study of patients and donors after allogeneic stem cell transplantation. TCRdb reprocessed the RT-PCR reads via MiXCR and lists one record per CDR3 protein. The sample lists under 200,000 distinct CDR3 sequences, approximately 30% occurring once. This CDR3 is 16 amino acids long. The V gene end was trimmed by 0 bases and the J gene end by 1 base; junction bases not matched to a gene: 6. The germline gives CDR1 DFQATT, CDR2 SNEGSKA (reference sequence). Specimen: blood, either unsorted or a sorted T cell fraction (not recorded which). The TCR was taken from a human donor who was either an allogeneic HSCT recipient or a stem cell or donor lymphocyte infusion donor (not recorded which). It is not recorded whose cells these are; they may come from a transplant donor. The chain recombines TRBV20-1 with TRBJ2-3, with 8 nucleotides matching TRBD2. CDR3 bases: TGCAGTGCTAGAGATCGGGGGGGCGCAGGCACAGATACGCAGTATTTT. Amino acid sequence: CSARDRGGAGTDTQYF.